These 13 T cell receptor beta chains were sequenced from one sample in a study of blood T cell repertoires in COVID-19. Data came from immunoSEQ multiplex PCR; TCRdb stores just in-frame clones and leaves some out. The sample shows about 110,000 clones, roughly 69% of them seen only once. The material sequenced was peripheral blood. Source of these receptors: a man aged 80 or over with acute or convalescent COVID-19.

This clone has just a few counts. The chain combines TRBV7-6 with TRBJ2-7, with D perhaps matching TRBD2 (6 bases). V was clipped by 4 bases and J by 0 bases, with 13 bases between them. The V gene's germline CDR1 is SGHVS and CDR2 FNYEAQ. The CDR3 covers 15 residues. The CDR3: CASSYLAESSYEQYF. The CDR3 coding sequence is TGTGCCAGCAGCTACTTAGCGGAGAGCTCCTACGAGCAGTACTTC.

This clone has a handful of counts. This chain joins TRBV10-1 and TRBJ2-6; 7 nucleotides align to TRBD1. V gave up 6 bases and J gave up 4 bases; unmatched junction bases: 6. This CDR3 comprises 15 residues. The germline gives CDR1 WNHNN, CDR2 SYGVQD (reference sequence). CDR3 bases: TGCGCCAGCAGCGGAACAGGGGTCGGGGCCAACGTCCTGACTTTC. Translating gives CASSGTGVGANVLTF.

This chain joins TRBV18 and TRBJ1-2; D might be TRBD1 (5 bases). From germline, CDR1 is KGHSH and CDR2 LQKENI. The CDR3 sequence is 13 residues long. Trimming removed 4 bases at V and 2 bases at J, with 8 bases between. The DNA for the CDR3 is TGTGCCAGCTCACGGGGCCAGAACTATGGCTACACCTTC. Protein sequence: CASSRGQNYGYTF.

This rearrangement joins TRBV24-1 to TRBJ1-5; TRBD1 agrees at 11 bases. CDR1 and CDR2 (germline): KGHDR, SFDVKD. This CDR3 is 16 amino acids long. V was pared by 4 bases and J by 5 bases, with 6 bases of the junction left unmatched. CDR3 loop: CATSEAGTGGYQPQHF. CDR3 in DNA: TGTGCCACCAGTGAAGCCGGGACAGGGGGTTATCAGCCCCAGCATTTT.

As to this clone: Other DNA variants within this sample encode the same CDR3. The V call is TRBV2, the J call TRBJ2-1; 8 nucleotides agree with TRBD1. J was trimmed by 10 bases and V by 4 bases; bases with no gene match: 6. From germline, CDR1 is SNHLY and CDR2 FYNNEI. This CDR3 region has 13 residues. In DNA form, the CDR3 reads TGTGCCAGCAGTGGTCAGGGGGCGGGCGAGCAGTTCTTC. Amino acid sequence: CASSGQGAGEQFF.

This clone appeared a few times. The chain links TRBV5-6 to TRBJ2-2; maybe TRBD2 (5 bases). CDR1 is SGHDT and CDR2 is YYEEEE in the germline V gene. The length of the CDR3 is 16 residues. Trimming shortened V by 0 bases and J by 4 bases, and 13 bases separated the two germline ends. This CDR3 is CASSLVAASGTGELFF. The DNA of the CDR3 is TGTGCCAGCAGCTTGGTGGCGGCGAGCGGCACCGGGGAGCTGTTTTTT.

This sequence joins TRBV7-9 and TRBJ2-3, with 9 bases that match TRBD2. The CDR3 runs to 17 residues. Per germline, CDR1 SEHNR and CDR2 FQNEAQ (reference sequence). V gave up 2 bases and J gave up 4 bases; unmatched junction bases: 10. CDR3 DNA: TGTGCCAGCAGCTTAATGGTGGGCGGGAGGGCCGCAGATACGCAGTATTTT. Translated, it gives CASSLMVGGRAADTQYF.

J is TRBJ2-3 and V is TRBV7-9; 11 bases fit TRBD2. This CDR3 contains 18 residues. V dropped 5 bases and J dropped 2; count of bases not matched to a gene: 12. Germline CDR1 and CDR2: SEHNR and FQNEAQ (reference sequence). This CDR3 reads CASSRMGLAGGTTDTQYF. In DNA, the CDR3 is TGTGCCAGCAGCCGAATGGGGTTAGCGGGAGGGACCACAGATACGCAGTATTTT.

The rearrangement uses TRBV29-1 and TRBJ1-4; D possibly corresponds to TRBD1 (5 bases). CDR3 length: 12 amino acids. V lost 7 bases, J lost 3 bases, and 9 bases lay in between. CDR1 and CDR2 from the germline V gene are SQVTM and ANQGSEA. This chain's CDR3 is CSGRASNEKLFF. As DNA, the CDR3 is TGCAGCGGCAGGGCGTCTAATGAAAAACTGTTTTTT.

This clone appeared a few times. The chain employs TRBV6-5 and TRBJ2-7, with 11 bases matching TRBD1. The germline V gene encodes CDR1 MNHEY and CDR2 SVGAGI. There are 15 residues in the CDR3. Losses at the gene ends were 4 bases for V and 2 bases for J; bases not matched to a gene: 4. DNA for the CDR3: TGTGCCAGCAGTTTACAGGACAGGGGGCCCTACGAGCAGTACTTC. Its translation is CASSLQDRGPYEQYF.

This clone was seen only once. V is TRBV19 and J is TRBJ2-1; maybe TRBD2 (5 bases). CDR3 length equals 13 residues. Germline V gene sequence: CDR1 LNHDA, CDR2 SQIVND (reference sequence). The ends were cut back, 6 bases at V and 3 bases at J, with 9 bases in the middle. CDR3 sequence reads: CASRSDYYNEQFF. In DNA form, the CDR3 reads TGTGCCAGTAGAAGCGACTACTACAATGAGCAGTTCTTC.

The chain has TRBV27 and TRBJ2-7; D may be TRBD2 (6 bases). The germline V and J ends were trimmed by 5 bases and 6 bases, with 26 bases remaining between them. Germline V CDR1 and CDR2: MNHEY, SMNVEV (reference sequence). The CDR3 length is 17 residues. The CDR3 nucleotides are TGTGCCAGCAGTCCTCCTAGGGCGGCGGGAAGATTGAGCGAGCAGTACTTC. It codes for CASSPPRAAGRLSEQYF.

The chain is built from TRBV9 and TRBJ1-2; 8 bases are a match to TRBD1. The V gene's germline CDR1 is SGDLS and CDR2 YYNGEE. CDR3 length: 15 residues. J lost 4 bases, V lost 0 bases, and 5 bases had no gene match. The CDR3 protein is CASSVAGGDRYGYTF. As DNA, the CDR3 is TGTGCCAGCAGCGTAGCAGGGGGCGATCGCTATGGCTACACCTTC. The full variable domain, rest sourced from reference TRBV9 and TRBJ1-2, is DSGVTQTPKHLITATGQRVTLRCSPRSGDLSVYWYQQSLDQGLQFLIQYYNGEERAKGNILERFSAQQFPDLHSELNLSSLELGDSALYFCASSVAGGDRYGYTFGSGTRLTVV.